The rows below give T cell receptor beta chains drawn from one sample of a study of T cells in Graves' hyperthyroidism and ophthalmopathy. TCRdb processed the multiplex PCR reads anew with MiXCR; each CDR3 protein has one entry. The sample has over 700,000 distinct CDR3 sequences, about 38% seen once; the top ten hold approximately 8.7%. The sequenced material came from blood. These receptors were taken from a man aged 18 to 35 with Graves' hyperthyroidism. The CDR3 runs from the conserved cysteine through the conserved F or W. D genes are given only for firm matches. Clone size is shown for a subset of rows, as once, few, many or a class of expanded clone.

cdr3_aa: CATSRTGWVANEKLFF
cdr3_nt: TGTGCCACCAGCAGGACTGGGTGGGTGGCTAATGAAAAACTGTTTTTT
v_call: TRBV15
d_call: -
j_call: TRBJ1-4
clone_size: many

cdr3_aa: CASSSYGDEQYF
cdr3_nt: TGTGCCAGCAGCTCTTACGGCGACGAGCAGTACTTC
v_call: TRBV7-9
d_call: -
j_call: TRBJ2-7
clone_size: many

cdr3_aa: CASSLTGNQLQHF
cdr3_nt: TGTGCCAGCAGCCTGACAGGGAATCAGCTCCAGCATTTT
v_call: TRBV12-3/TRBV12-4
d_call: TRBD1
j_call: TRBJ1-5
clone_size: -

cdr3_aa: CASSLERLGGDGYTF
cdr3_nt: TGTGCCAGCAGCTTAGAGCGGTTAGGCGGGGATGGCTACACCTTC
v_call: TRBV7-2
d_call: -
j_call: TRBJ1-2
clone_size: -

cdr3_aa: CASSYPGGSETRYF
cdr3_nt: TGTGCCAGCAGTTATCCGGGAGGGTCAGAGACCCGGTACTTC
v_call: TRBV6-9
d_call: TRBD2
j_call: TRBJ2-5
clone_size: -

cdr3_aa: CASNPDASTTLRSGSGYTF
cdr3_nt: TGTGCCAGCAATCCAGACGCCAGCACCACACTTCGGTCGGGGAGTGGCTACACCTTC
v_call: TRBV2
d_call: -
j_call: TRBJ1-2
clone_size: -

cdr3_aa: CASRNGLAGYEQYF
cdr3_nt: TGTGCCAGCAGAAATGGACTAGCTGGTTACGAGCAGTACTTC
v_call: TRBV6-1
d_call: TRBD2
j_call: TRBJ2-7
clone_size: -

cdr3_aa: CASSHTTGRAAFF
cdr3_nt: TGCGCCAGCAGCCATACGACAGGGAGGGCAGCTTTCTTT
v_call: TRBV4-3
d_call: TRBD1
j_call: TRBJ1-1
clone_size: few

cdr3_aa: CASTKGGGYQETQYF
cdr3_nt: TGTGCCAGCACCAAGGGCGGGGGGTACCAAGAGACCCAGTACTTC
v_call: TRBV7-6
d_call: TRBD2
j_call: TRBJ2-5
clone_size: many

cdr3_aa: CASGRDRGEAFF
cdr3_nt: TGCGCCAGCGGCCGGGACAGGGGTGAAGCTTTCTTT
v_call: TRBV5-1
d_call: TRBD1
j_call: TRBJ1-1
clone_size: many

cdr3_aa: CASSPPGPTPRETQYF
cdr3_nt: TGTGCCAGCAGCCCCCCCGGGCCTACCCCGAGGGAGACCCAGTACTTC
v_call: TRBV2
d_call: -
j_call: TRBJ2-5
clone_size: -

cdr3_aa: CATSDLVRGVDNYGYTF
cdr3_nt: TGTGCCACCAGTGACTTAGTCAGGGGGGTCGATAACTATGGCTACACCTTC
v_call: TRBV24-1
d_call: TRBD1
j_call: TRBJ1-2
clone_size: -

cdr3_aa: CASSLGRGNSPLHF
cdr3_nt: TGTGCCAGCAGCTTAGGCCGGGGGAATTCACCCCTCCACTTT
v_call: TRBV7-2
d_call: -
j_call: TRBJ1-6
clone_size: many

cdr3_aa: CATSRVEETGELFF
cdr3_nt: TGTGCCACCAGCAGAGTGGAGGAAACCGGGGAGCTGTTTTTT
v_call: TRBV15
d_call: -
j_call: TRBJ2-2
clone_size: few

cdr3_aa: CASSQDRGASGSFNEQYF
cdr3_nt: TGTGCCAGCAGCCAAGATCGTGGGGCTAGCGGGAGTTTCAACGAGCAGTACTTC
v_call: TRBV7-2
d_call: TRBD2
j_call: TRBJ2-7
clone_size: -

cdr3_aa: CASSITGVPEAFF
cdr3_nt: TGTGCCAGCAGTATCACAGGGGTCCCTGAAGCTTTCTTT
v_call: TRBV2
d_call: TRBD1
j_call: TRBJ1-1
clone_size: many

cdr3_aa: CSVDGGGPMYGYTF
cdr3_nt: TGCAGCGTTGACGGAGGGGGGCCTATGTATGGCTACACCTTC
v_call: TRBV29-1
d_call: -
j_call: TRBJ1-2
clone_size: -

cdr3_aa: CATSTGQGLETQYF
cdr3_nt: TGTGCCACCAGCACAGGACAGGGTTTAGAGACCCAGTACTTC
v_call: TRBV15
d_call: TRBD1
j_call: TRBJ2-5
clone_size: few

cdr3_aa: CASSQEMTASSYGYTF
cdr3_nt: TGTGCCAGCAGCCAAGAAATGACCGCCTCTTCTTATGGCTACACCTTC
v_call: TRBV4-2
d_call: -
j_call: TRBJ1-2
clone_size: many